The entry that follows covers one T cell receptor beta chain sequence. What it recognizes is unknown. Germline V gives CDR1 MGHRA, CDR2 YSYEKL. V shed 2 bases, J shed 4 bases, and the junction held 10 bases outside the gene matches. This CDR3 contains 16 residues. Assay used: immunoSEQ multiplex PCR; TCRdb lists only in-frame clones, some missing. The table shows more than 400,000 clones, with 90% to 96% occurring only once. The entry originates in a study of shared clonotypes between healthy human individuals. Regarding the study as a whole: Compared with memory subsets, naive subsets generally had larger estimated richness. The expectation was that sequencing depth would affect clonotype sharing among donors. Specimens sampled were limited to blood, with tissue repertoires likely differing.

The chain uses TRBV4-1 and TRBJ1-2, with 7 bases aligning to TRBD1. The sample was naive CD4+ T cells sorted from blood. Stated subset: CD45RA+ positively selected. The receptor's source is a woman aged 25 to 45 in good health. CDR3 nucleotide sequence: TGCGCCAGCAGCCAAAGCCCACGGGACAGTATCTATGGCTACACCTTC. This translates into CASSQSPRDSIYGYTF.